A selection of T cell receptor beta chains follows, all from one sample in a study of blood T cell repertoires in COVID-19. TCRdb's copy holds only in-frame clones and misses some; the assay was immunoSEQ multiplex PCR. The sample consists of about 89,000 clones, around 96% of them appearing once. Sequenced: peripheral blood. The receptors come from a human donor with active COVID-19. The donor label of this sample is uncertain. Each CDR3 is given with its conserved first and last residue. The D gene is left open where the match is weak. Clone size is given for some rows only: seen once, a few or many times, or a class if the clone is expanded.

v_gene,d_gene,abundance,j_gene,CDR3aa,CDR3nt
TRBV2,-,-,TRBJ1-5,CASSSYLNQPQHF,TGTGCCAGCAGTTCGTATCTAAATCAGCCCCAGCATTTT
TRBV13,TRBD1,-,TRBJ2-7,CASSLQSRQGASSFSYEQYF,TGTGCCAGCAGCTTACAAAGTAGACAGGGGGCGTCGTCGTTCTCCTACGAGCAGTACTTC
TRBV9,TRBD1,-,TRBJ2-1,CASRAGLGSGGNEQFF,TGTGCCAGCAGAGCAGGTCTGGGGTCAGGGGGCAATGAGCAGTTCTTC
TRBV5-1,-,-,TRBJ2-7,CASSLGYRSEQYF,TGCGCCAGCAGCTTAGGCTACAGAAGCGAGCAGTACTTC
TRBV27,-,once,TRBJ2-7,CASSLSRVYEQYF,TGTGCCAGCAGTTTATCGAGGGTCTACGAGCAGTACTTC
TRBV28,TRBD2,-,TRBJ2-7,CASSGSLAGAYEQYF,TGTGCCAGCAGTGGGTCACTAGCGGGTGCCTACGAGCAGTACTTC
TRBV5-6,-,-,TRBJ2-7,CASSLQQDFTYEQYF,TGTGCCAGCAGCTTACAACAGGATTTTACCTACGAGCAGTACTTC
TRBV20-1,-,-,TRBJ2-7,CSASQIGIGGYEQYF,TGCAGTGCTAGTCAAATCGGGATAGGTGGGTACGAGCAGTACTTC
TRBV6-5,-,-,TRBJ2-7,CASSLENSYEQYF,TGTGCCAGCAGCCTAGAGAACTCCTACGAGCAGTACTTC
TRBV4-3,TRBD2,-,TRBJ2-7,CASSLRVAGGHDVTYEQYF,TGCGCCAGCAGCCTTAGGGTTGCGGGAGGCCACGATGTGACCTACGAGCAGTACTTC
TRBV6-6,-,-,TRBJ1-1,CASSHQGMNTEAFF,TGTGCCAGCAGTCATCAGGGGATGAACACTGAAGCTTTCTTT
TRBV6-1,-,-,TRBJ2-5,CASSEAGSQETQYF,TGTGCCAGCAGTGAAGCTGGCTCCCAAGAGACCCAGTACTTC
TRBV5-6,-,-,TRBJ2-1,CASSRMKGTLDGHEQFF,TGTGCCAGCAGCAGAATGAAAGGAACTCTAGATGGTCATGAGCAGTTCTTC
TRBV5-4,TRBD1,-,TRBJ2-1,CASSLGGTGGYNEQFF,TGTGCCAGCAGCTTGGGGGGGACAGGGGGTTACAATGAGCAGTTCTTC
TRBV9,TRBD2,-,TRBJ2-5,CASSVGTSGGVRETQYF,TGTGCCAGCAGCGTAGGGACTAGCGGGGGGGTCAGGGAGACCCAGTACTTC
TRBV29-1,TRBD2,-,TRBJ2-2,CSHSQGLVRAGELFF,TGCAGCCACAGCCAGGGACTAGTTAGGGCCGGGGAGCTGTTTTTT
TRBV7-2,-,-,TRBJ1-2,CASSSTGYGYTF,TGTGCCAGCAGCTCCACGGGCTATGGCTACACCTTC
TRBV11-3,TRBD1,-,TRBJ1-4,CASSPGQRPEKLFF,TGTGCCAGCAGCCCGGGACAGCGCCCTGAAAAACTGTTTTTT
TRBV20-1,TRBD2,-,TRBJ2-1,CSASYHRGGSYNEQFF,TGCAGTGCTAGTTATCATCGGGGGGGCTCCTACAATGAGCAGTTCTTC
TRBV7-2,TRBD2,-,TRBJ2-1,CASSLAGGPQNEQFF,TGTGCCAGCAGCCTAGCGGGGGGGCCTCAGAATGAGCAGTTCTTC
TRBV27,-,-,TRBJ2-3,CASSLLQNTDTQYF,TGTGCCAGCAGTTTGTTACAAAACACAGATACGCAGTATTTT
TRBV6-5,TRBD2,-,TRBJ2-5,CASTPGGGTQYF,TGTGCCAGCACCCCGGGGGGGGGAACCCAGTACTTC
TRBV25-1,-,-,TRBJ2-1,CASRRLRSSYNEQFF,TGTGCCAGCAGGAGACTCCGCAGCTCCTACAATGAGCAGTTCTTC
TRBV4-1,-,-,TRBJ2-2,CASSQARLGVFTGELFF,TGCGCCAGCAGCCAAGCAAGACTAGGGGTCTTCACCGGGGAGCTGTTTTTT
TRBV13,-,-,TRBJ1-5,CASSSSPGNSNQPQHF,TGTGCCAGCAGCTCCTCCCCGGGGAATAGCAATCAGCCCCAGCATTTT
TRBV4-3,-,-,TRBJ2-5,CASSQNTGRETQYF,TGCGCCAGCAGCCAAAACACAGGAAGAGAGACCCAGTACTTC
TRBV20-1,-,-,TRBJ2-1,CSASGDEQFF,TGCAGTGCTTCAGGGGATGAGCAGTTCTTC
TRBV2,-,-,TRBJ1-5,CASTPSGITNQPQHF,TGTGCCAGCACCCCGTCAGGGATAACTAATCAGCCCCAGCATTTT
TRBV29-1,TRBD2,-,TRBJ2-5,CSVLPPKTSGRTRFTETQYF,TGCAGCGTATTACCCCCTAAAACTAGCGGGAGGACACGTTTTACGGAGACCCAGTACTTC
TRBV14,-,-,TRBJ2-7,CASSQEVVYEQYF,TGTGCCAGCAGCCAAGAAGTAGTCTACGAGCAGTACTTC
TRBV5-1,-,-,TRBJ2-5,CASWEGKGGKTQYF,TGCGCCAGCTGGGAGGGAAAAGGGGGGAAGACCCAGTACTTC
TRBV15,TRBD1,-,TRBJ2-5,CATSRDLGGRVGTQYF,TGTGCCACCAGCAGAGATCTAGGGGGCCGGGTCGGGACCCAGTACTTC
TRBV24-1,-,-,TRBJ1-5,CATSESGGNQPQHF,TGTGCCACCAGTGAATCGGGTGGCAATCAGCCCCAGCATTTT
TRBV4-3,TRBD1,-,TRBJ2-3,CASSPGDREADTQYF,TGCGCCAGCAGCCCAGGGGACAGGGAGGCAGATACGCAGTATTTT
TRBV3-1/TRBV3-2,-,-,TRBJ2-1,CASSQFARTEQFF,TGTGCCAGCAGCCAATTCGCGAGAACTGAGCAGTTCTTC
TRBV27,TRBD1,-,TRBJ1-4,CASGTVNEKLFF,TGTGCCAGCGGGACAGTTAATGAAAAACTGTTTTTT
TRBV9,TRBD1,-,TRBJ1-5,CASSVAGQGSHQPQHF,TGTGCCAGCAGCGTAGCGGGACAGGGTAGTCATCAGCCCCAGCATTTT